A selection of T cell receptor beta chains follows, all from one sample in a study of sequential checkpoint blockade in melanoma. The method was immunoSEQ multiplex PCR; TCRdb's version includes in-frame clones alone and lacks a portion of them. The table records more than 9,500 clones, around two thirds of them present only once. The sample here was CD8+ T cells sorted from blood (inferred from file names), taken from a patient given nivolumab and ipilimumab in sequence. The receptor set was obtained from a human donor with melanoma. The CDR3 runs from the conserved cysteine through the conserved F or W. A D gene is named only where the DNA matches it firmly.

d_call j_call v_call cdr3_aa
- TRBJ2-7 TRBV5-6 CASSFGGGTYEQYF
- TRBJ2-1 TRBV4-1 CASSHKSISYNEQFF
- TRBJ2-7 TRBV4-3 CASSSGTISYEQYF
TRBD1 TRBJ2-5 TRBV19 CASSMTGGHETQYF
- TRBJ1-4 TRBV6-5 CASRRRDTNNEKLFF
- TRBJ2-2 TRBV27 CASSLFASEAGELFF
TRBD1 TRBJ1-2 TRBV6-4 CASSPVLRGPNYGYTF
TRBD2 TRBJ2-3 TRBV7-2 CASSPMGLAGTNTQYF
- TRBJ2-7 TRBV7-3 CASSLGERWLYEQYF
- TRBJ1-2 TRBV28 CASSLVSGKTTYGYTF
- TRBJ2-3 TRBV9 CASSDTIGTDTQYF
- TRBJ2-1 TRBV7-2 CASSLLGGIGNEQFF
- - TRBV19 CASSITGVEQYF
- TRBJ2-7 TRBV7-9 CASSFQGRNPPQDEQYF
- TRBJ2-7 TRBV28 CASNLVRSLSYEQYF
- TRBJ1-3 TRBV9 CASSADYQGNTIYF
- TRBJ2-1 TRBV4-1 CASSQLQDEQFF
- TRBJ1-5 TRBV19 CASSIGRGANQPQHF
TRBD1 TRBJ2-3 TRBV10-3 CAISDPRDRSTDTQYF
- TRBJ1-5 TRBV2 CASSDMGAHNQPQHF
TRBD1 TRBJ1-2 TRBV6-5 CASSYSTTGVYGYTF
TRBD1 TRBJ2-7 TRBV4-2 CASSQDTDRSYEQYF
- TRBJ2-5 TRBV6-1 CASSAGGRGRREQETQYF
TRBD2 TRBJ2-6 TRBV19 CASSWLAGGQSGANVLTF
- TRBJ2-1 TRBV27 CASSRISGYNEQFF
- TRBJ2-1 TRBV9 CASSVASDFARNEQFF
- TRBJ1-1 TRBV7-9 CASSFTTGFGGNTEAFF
TRBD2 TRBJ2-7 TRBV7-4 CASSSRGLVQLYEQYF
- TRBJ1-1 TRBV10-3 CAISESGGTGGYTEAFF
TRBD2 TRBJ2-7 TRBV6-1 CASSGLAGIEQYF
- TRBJ1-3 TRBV9 CASSALWESSGNTIYF
- TRBJ2-7 TRBV6-5 CASSYAGHTEQYF
- TRBJ1-2 TRBV6-5 CASSYGSGDAYGYTF
- TRBJ2-5 TRBV15 CATSSRGPLETQYF
TRBD2 TRBJ2-7 TRBV30 CAWRAGGPYEQYF
TRBD2 TRBJ2-2 TRBV27 CASSPLGTSGGAGELFF
TRBD2 TRBJ2-7 TRBV5-5 CASSIDPGLAGRLGEQYF
- TRBJ2-1 TRBV7-6 CASSLTRPDEQFF
- TRBJ2-7 TRBV29-1 CSGGQAGSYEQYF
TRBD1 TRBJ1-1 TRBV5-4 CAGSGDRSYTEAFF
- TRBJ2-5 TRBV6-6 CASSQVTRVETQYF
- TRBJ2-2 TRBV6-6 CASSYSSFLELFF
TRBD2 TRBJ2-1 TRBV7-3 CASSLTGGGAVGEQFF
- TRBJ2-1 TRBV18 CASSPTGTAYNEQFF
TRBD1 TRBJ2-1 TRBV10-3 CAAGTGEDHEQFF
TRBD1 TRBJ1-2 TRBV10-3 CAISELTGGDGYTF
TRBD2 TRBJ2-7 TRBV5-1 CASSTSSGGYYEQYF
- TRBJ2-4 TRBV5-6 CASSPGTGKNIQYF
- TRBJ1-5 TRBV10-2 CASSSISNQPQHF
- TRBJ2-7 TRBV5-6 CASSLKGLYYEQYF
TRBD1 TRBJ1-2 TRBV9 CASSAAWDSVNYGYTF
- TRBJ1-5 TRBV7-8 CASSLGGENSNQPQHF
- TRBJ2-2 TRBV28 CASRRWRDHTGELFF
TRBD2 TRBJ2-5 TRBV7-6 CASRGAGGPSETQYF
- TRBJ1-2 TRBV4-2 CASSQVPPAREDGYTF
TRBD1 TRBJ1-2 TRBV11-2 CASSFTGVGYTF
- TRBJ2-7 TRBV2 CASRGVRVREQYF
- TRBJ1-1 TRBV27 CASSLLGGNTEAFF
- TRBJ1-1 TRBV19 CASSIVARGNTEAFF